This is a list of T cell receptor beta chains from one sample in a study of T cell clonotyping in hematopoietic cell transplantation. Clones were read by immunoSEQ multiplex PCR, and TCRdb kept only the in-frame ones, dropping some. This table holds around 15,000 clones, around 55% found once. The starting material was PBMCs, obtained 30 days after allogeneic stem cell transplant. The receptor set was obtained from a male patient in his fifties who had an allogeneic stem cell transplant from an unrelated donor, so T cells may come from the graft donor. Some clones in this sample may be carry-over from other donors' samples. Each CDR3 is given with its conserved first and last residue. The D gene is left open where the match is weak. Rows may omit the clone size; those that give it use once, few, many or a size class.

size,V,J,D,DNA,CDR3
few,TRBV28,TRBJ2-7,.,TGTGCCAGCACGGCGCCCGGCTACGAGCAGTACTTC,CASTAPGYEQYF
.,TRBV30,TRBJ2-7,.,TGTGCCTGGGGTGTAGAACTACGACGCGAGCAGTACTTC,CAWGVELRREQYF
.,TRBV11-2,TRBJ2-5,.,TGTGCCAGCAGCTTAGGGTTCGGTGGCGGGCAAGAGACCCAGTACTTC,CASSLGFGGGQETQYF
.,TRBV6-1,TRBJ1-1,.,TGTGCCAGCAGAAAAGACACCAAGGGGACTGAAGCTTTCTTT,CASRKDTKGTEAFF
.,TRBV30,TRBJ1-1,.,TGTGCCTGGAGTGAGACAGAAAACACTGAAGCTTTCTTT,CAWSETENTEAFF
medium-sized,TRBV25-1,TRBJ1-1,TRBD1,TGTGCCAGCAGTGAATATCCCCTTGGACAGGTGACTGAAGCTTTCTTT,CASSEYPLGQVTEAFF
.,TRBV2,TRBJ1-2,.,TGTGCCAGCAGTGTTGGTCTTGGCTACACCTTC,CASSVGLGYTF
.,TRBV6-1,TRBJ1-2,TRBD1,TGTGCCAGCAGTCGCGGTAAGGGACAGGGGGATGGCTACACCTTC,CASSRGKGQGDGYTF
.,TRBV29-1,TRBJ2-3,TRBD2,TGCAGCGTTCGAACCGCGGGGGTAAAGGTAACGCAGTATTTT,CSVRTAGVKVTQYF
few,TRBV4-3,TRBJ2-3,TRBD2,TGCGCCAGCAGCCTTACTAGCGGGGGGGCTGGTACGCAGTATTTT,CASSLTSGGAGTQYF
medium-sized,TRBV28,TRBJ2-7,.,TGTGCCAGCAGTTACCCAGAACAGAAGATCTTC,CASSYPEQKIF
.,TRBV7-9,TRBJ2-7,.,TGTGCCAGCAGCTTAAGGTACGAGCAGTACTTC,CASSLRYEQYF
few,TRBV5-1,TRBJ2-3,.,TGCGCCAGCAGCGACGAGTCAGATACGCAGTATTTT,CASSDESDTQYF
.,TRBV28,TRBJ1-2,.,TGTGCCAGCACTCTTCCCGATAACTATGGCTACACCTTC,CASTLPDNYGYTF
few,TRBV4-1,TRBJ1-2,.,TGCGCCAGCAGCCGGGGGGGTTACTATGGCTACACCTTC,CASSRGGYYGYTF
.,TRBV4-2,TRBJ2-7,.,TGTGCCAGCAGCTCGGGGAGCTACGAGCAGTACTTC,CASSSGSYEQYF
.,TRBV28,TRBJ1-6,.,TGTGCCAGCAGTTTACGGGGTGCGGGATCACCCCTCCACTTT,CASSLRGAGSPLHF
.,TRBV28,TRBJ2-7,.,TGTGCCAGCAGTTGGGTGGGCTACGAGCAGTACTTC,CASSWVGYEQYF
.,TRBV7-9,TRBJ2-7,.,TGTGCCAGCAGCTCCGGATTGTCCTACGAGCAGTACTTC,CASSSGLSYEQYF
.,TRBV30,TRBJ1-3,TRBD1,TGTGCCTGGAGGAGACAGGGTTCTGGAAACACCATATATTTT,CAWRRQGSGNTIYF
once,TRBV6-1,TRBJ1-1,.,TGTGCCAGCAGCGAACGCAGCGGGGGAGTGCAGGCTTTCTTT,CASSERSGGVQAFF
.,TRBV6-6,TRBJ1-5,.,TGTGCCAGCACCGACGGGGGGTACAATCAGCCCCAGCATTTT,CASTDGGYNQPQHF